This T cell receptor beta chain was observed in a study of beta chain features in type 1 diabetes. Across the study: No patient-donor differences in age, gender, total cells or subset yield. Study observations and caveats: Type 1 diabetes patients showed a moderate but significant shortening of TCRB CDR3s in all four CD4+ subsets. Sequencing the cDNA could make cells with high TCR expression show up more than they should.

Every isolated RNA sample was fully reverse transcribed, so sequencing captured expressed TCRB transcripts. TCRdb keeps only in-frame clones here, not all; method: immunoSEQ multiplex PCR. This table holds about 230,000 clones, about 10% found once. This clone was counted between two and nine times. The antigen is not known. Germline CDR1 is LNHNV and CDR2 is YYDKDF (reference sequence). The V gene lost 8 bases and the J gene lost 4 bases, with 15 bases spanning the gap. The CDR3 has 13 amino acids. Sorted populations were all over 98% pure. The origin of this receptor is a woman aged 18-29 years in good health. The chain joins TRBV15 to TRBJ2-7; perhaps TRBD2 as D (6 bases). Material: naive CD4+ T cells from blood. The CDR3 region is CATGVGGIYEQYF. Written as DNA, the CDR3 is TGTGCCACCGGGGTTGGGGGGATTTACGAGCAGTACTTC.